The 17 T cell receptor beta chains presented below share a single source sample, sequenced in a study of identical twins. TCRdb reprocessed the 5' RACE reads via MiXCR and lists one record per CDR3 protein. The profile shows roughly 290,000 distinct CDR3 sequences, over 8.5% of them singletons. The sample was also linked to a second study, of yellow fever vaccine responses in identical twins.

The sequencing input was CD8+ T cells sorted from blood. The receptors here all came from a young woman in good health.

This clonotype was seen repeatedly, ten times or more. The chain has TRBV4-1 and TRBJ2-7, with 8 bases identical to TRBD1. The CDR3 runs 14 residues. CDR1 and CDR2 from the germline V gene are MGHRA and YSYEKL. With 2 bases clipped from V and 2 bases from J, the junction kept 2 bases outside the gene matches. DNA for the CDR3: TGCGCCAGCAGCCAACGGACAGGGCCCTACGAGCAGTACTTC. This gives the protein CASSQRTGPYEQYF.

This clonotype occurred a few times. CDR3 in DNA: TGTGCCACCAGCACCAGGGCGAGGTCCTACGAGCAGTACTTC. It yields the protein CATSTRARSYEQYF. The rearrangement links TRBV15 to TRBJ2-7, with D possibly TRBD1 on 5 matching bases. The CDR3 runs 14 residues. V lost 4 bases to trimming and J lost 1 base, with 11 bases between them. In germline, CDR1 is LNHNV, CDR2 YYDKDF (reference sequence).

The genes are TRBV20-1 and TRBJ1-1; weak D call: TRBD1 (5 bases). From germline, CDR1 is DFQATT and CDR2 SNEGSKA (reference sequence). V lost 6 bases, J lost 1 base, and 9 bases lay in between. CDR3 size: 12 residues. The CDR3 spells CSAPQGNTEAFF. Written as DNA, the CDR3 is TGCAGTGCCCCCCAGGGGAACACTGAAGCTTTCTTT.

This clonotype has only a few counts. The chain is built from TRBV4-3 and TRBJ2-1; D gene ambiguous. The CDR3 is made up of 16 amino acids. V lost 0 bases to trimming and J lost 8 bases, with 17 bases between them. Per germline, CDR1 LGHNA and CDR2 YSLEER. DNA for the CDR3: TGCGCCAGCAGCCAAGATCGCCCGGACGACCTCGATGAGCAGTTCTTC. This gives the protein CASSQDRPDDLDEQFF.

This clonotype was counted many times. The CDR3 DNA sequence: TGTGCCAGCAGTTATTCCGGGCCTAAGGGGGGCTACACCTTC. The encoded protein is CASSYSGPKGGYTF. This sequence joins TRBV27 and TRBJ1-2, with D perhaps matching TRBD1 (5 bases). Germline assignment: CDR1 MNHEY and CDR2 SMNVEV (reference sequence). This CDR3 has 14 amino acids. Trimming removed 4 bases at V and 8 bases at J, with 17 bases between.

This clonotype was seen a handful of times. The rearrangement links TRBV15 to TRBJ2-7; perhaps TRBD1 as D (5 bases). The V end was cut by 4 bases, the J end by 6 bases, with 16 bases between. CDR3 length equals 14 residues. Per germline, CDR1 LNHNV and CDR2 YYDKDF (reference sequence). Here the CDR3 reads CATSKGRGGGEQYF. Written as DNA, the CDR3 is TGTGCCACCAGCAAAGGAAGGGGCGGCGGCGAGCAGTACTTC.

The genes are TRBV4-1 and TRBJ2-5; 13 bases map to TRBD2. There are 18 residues in the CDR3. V lost 1 base to trimming and J lost 5 bases; unmatched junction nucleotides: 10. Germline V gene lookup returns CDR1 MGHRA and CDR2 YSYEKL. The CDR3 region is CASSQAELGLAGVETQYF. The CDR3 coding sequence is TGCGCCAGCAGCCAAGCAGAATTAGGACTAGCGGGAGTTGAGACCCAGTACTTC.

This clonotype was detected only a few times. The chain is built from TRBV28 and TRBJ2-7; no clear D. Trimming took 2 bases from V and 7 from J, leaving 12 bases between them. CDR1 is MDHEN, CDR2 SYDVKM, per germline. The CDR3 extends over 13 amino acids. CDR3 protein: CASSLTGLVEQYF. CDR3 coding DNA: TGTGCCAGCAGTTTAACCGGTCTAGTGGAGCAGTACTTC.

This clonotype was observed a handful of times. This sequence joins TRBV27 and TRBJ2-3; D gene ambiguous. CDR1 is MNHEY, CDR2 SMNVEV, per germline (reference sequence). The CDR3 is 13 residues long. Trimming pared 6 bases from V and 4 bases from J, leaving 11 bases between. This chain's CDR3 is CASSRSRSDTQYF. CDR3 bases: TGTGCCAGCAGCCGGTCCAGATCAGATACGCAGTATTTT.

This clonotype was found many times. The CDR3 is CASSVSTGYEQYF. DNA of the CDR3: TGTGCCAGCAGCGTTAGTACGGGTTACGAGCAGTACTTC. The V gene is TRBV7-6, the J gene TRBJ2-7, with unresolved D. Germline CDR1 and CDR2: SGHVS and FNYEAQ. Trimming took off 5 bases at V and 4 bases at J, with 12 bases between the two ends. The CDR3 totals 13 residues.

This clonotype was seen more than once but under ten times. The rearrangement joins TRBV6-5 to TRBJ2-3; 11 bases align to TRBD2. V shed 2 bases, J shed 0 bases, and the junction held 10 bases outside the gene matches. The length of the CDR3 is 19 residues. Germline V CDR1 and CDR2: MNHEY, SVGAGI. The CDR3 nucleotides are TGTGCCAGCAGTTACCCCGCCGGGACTAGCGGCACTAGCACAGATACGCAGTATTTT. It yields the protein CASSYPAGTSGTSTDTQYF.

J is TRBJ2-2 and V is TRBV24-1; no firm D call. The CDR3 sequence is 13 residues long. Looked up from germline, CDR1 is KGHDR and CDR2 is SFDVKD. V lost 7 bases and J 5 bases, leaving 10 bases between the germline ends. The CDR3 DNA follows: TGTGCCACCAGGGCCACCGAAACCGGGGAGCTGTTTTTT. It yields the protein CATRATETGELFF.

Written as DNA, the CDR3 is TGTGCCAGCAGCCTGCTGCTAGCGGGAGTCTTCAATGAGCAGTTCTTC. This translates into CASSLLLAGVFNEQFF. This rearrangement joins TRBV3-1 to TRBJ2-1; 10 positions match TRBD2. The CDR3 covers 16 residues. Losses at the gene ends were 4 bases for V and 6 bases for J; bases not matched to a gene: 9. The germline CDR1 and CDR2 sequences are LGHDT and YNNKEL (reference sequence).

This clonotype was picked up a small number of times. This rearrangement joins TRBV2 to TRBJ1-1; D not certain. Trimming shortened V by 9 bases and J by 7 bases, and 15 bases separated the two germline ends. This CDR3 has 12 amino acids. Germline V gene data show CDR1 as SNHLY and CDR2 as FYNNEI. DNA for the CDR3: TGTGCCAGTATATGGACCAACTTTGAAGCTTTCTTT. It yields the protein CASIWTNFEAFF.

The rearrangement uses TRBV20-1 and TRBJ2-7, with 8 bases fitting TRBD2. Trimming removed 6 bases from V and 2 bases from J; junction bases left unmatched: 9. Germline V CDR1 and CDR2: DFQATT, SNEGSKA (reference sequence). The CDR3 runs to 14 residues. As DNA, the CDR3 is TGCAGTGCCAGGAAGCGGGGGACCCCCTACGAGCAGTACTTC. Translated: CSARKRGTPYEQYF.

This clonotype has only a few counts. The chain carries TRBV2 and TRBJ2-3, with 7 nucleotides matching TRBD2. The J segment lost 1 base and the V segment lost 8 bases, leaving 6 bases of the junction unmatched. This CDR3 contains 14 residues. CDR1 and CDR2 (germline): SNHLY, FYNNEI. CDR3 nucleotide sequence: TGTGCCAGCGCCGGGGGGATGGGCACAGATACGCAGTATTTT. It specifies CASAGGMGTDTQYF.

This clonotype was recorded at least ten times. The CDR3 region is CAISNLAERHPGGKYEQYF. The CDR3 nucleotides read TGTGCCATCAGTAACCTAGCGGAGCGGCACCCGGGGGGAAAATACGAGCAGTACTTC. The rearrangement joins TRBV10-3 to TRBJ2-7; the match to TRBD2 covers 7 bases. V lost 5 bases and J lost 4; bases outside the gene matches: 23. This CDR3 region has 19 residues. Germline V gene lookup returns CDR1 ENHRY and CDR2 SYGVKD.